Sequencing of this T cell receptor (beta chain) was carried out in a study of blood T cell repertoires in COVID-19. The wider study: The origin of the acute and convalescent COVID-19 samples was the United States, Italy and Spain. In each case, the material was cDNA or gDNA derived from T cells, B-cell-depleted T cells, or PBMCs.

As originally analysed: Reference gene primers were amplified, and this amplification served to estimate nucleated cell counts. Data came from immunoSEQ multiplex PCR; TCRdb stores just in-frame clones and leaves some out. The D gene and trimming were derived from the DNA, and the V and J assignments and clone size from that table. The sample includes 200,000 or so clones, under 90% of them seen just once. The CDR3 has 12 residues. CDR1 is GTSNPN and CDR2 is SVGIG in the germline V gene (reference sequence). Trimming left V 4 bases short and J 10 bases short, with 16 bases between. Sequencing was performed on peripheral blood. This receptor was identified in a woman aged 55-69 years who had recovered from COVID-19. V gene TRBV30 combines with J gene TRBJ1-1; D is undetermined. The CDR3 reads CAWNTAVSVAFF. In nucleotides, the CDR3 is TGTGCCTGGAATACGGCGGTTAGTGTAGCTTTCTTT. Together with reference TRBV30 and TRBJ1-1, the CDR3 gives the full variable domain: SQTIHQWPATLVQPVGSPLSLECTVEGTSNPNLYWYRQAAGRGLQLLFYSVGIGQISSEVPQNLSASRPQDRQFILSSKKLLLSDSGFYLCAWNTAVSVAFFGQGTRLTVV.